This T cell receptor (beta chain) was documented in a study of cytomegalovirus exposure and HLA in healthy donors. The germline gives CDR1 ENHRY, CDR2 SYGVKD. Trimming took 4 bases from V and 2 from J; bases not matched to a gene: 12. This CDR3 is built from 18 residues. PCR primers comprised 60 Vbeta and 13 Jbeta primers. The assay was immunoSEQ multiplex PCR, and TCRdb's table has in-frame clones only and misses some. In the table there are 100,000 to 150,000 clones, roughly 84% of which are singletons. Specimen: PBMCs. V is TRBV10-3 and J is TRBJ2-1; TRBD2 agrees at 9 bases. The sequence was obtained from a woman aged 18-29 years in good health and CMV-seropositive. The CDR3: CAISARGDERGAYNEQFF. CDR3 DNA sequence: TGTGCCATCAGTGCGAGGGGAGATGAGCGGGGGGCCTACAATGAGCAGTTCTTC.